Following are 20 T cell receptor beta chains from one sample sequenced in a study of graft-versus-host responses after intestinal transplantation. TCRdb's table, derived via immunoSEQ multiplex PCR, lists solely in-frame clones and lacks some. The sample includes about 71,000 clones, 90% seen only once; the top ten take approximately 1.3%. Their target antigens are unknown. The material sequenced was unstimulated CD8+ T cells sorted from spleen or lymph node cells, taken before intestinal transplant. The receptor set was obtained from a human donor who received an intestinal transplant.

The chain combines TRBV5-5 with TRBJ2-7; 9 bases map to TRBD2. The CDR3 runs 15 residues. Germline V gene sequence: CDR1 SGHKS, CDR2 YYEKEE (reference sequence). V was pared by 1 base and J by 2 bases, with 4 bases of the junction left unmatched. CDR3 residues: CASSLSGGGAYEQYF. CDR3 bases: TGTGCCAGCAGCTTGTCCGGCGGGGGGGCCTACGAGCAGTACTTC. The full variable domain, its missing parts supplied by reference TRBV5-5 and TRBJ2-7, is DAGVTQSPTHLIKTRGQQVTLRCSPISGHKSVSWYQQVLGQGPQFIFQYYEKEERGRGNFPDRFSARQFPNYSSELNVNALLLGDSALYLCASSLSGGGAYEQYFGPGTRLTVT.

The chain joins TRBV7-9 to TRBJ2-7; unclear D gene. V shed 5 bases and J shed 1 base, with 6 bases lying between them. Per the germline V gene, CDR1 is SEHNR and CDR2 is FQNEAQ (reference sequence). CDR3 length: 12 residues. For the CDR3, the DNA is TGTGCCAGCAGCCTTTATTCCTACGAGCAGTACTTC. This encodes CASSLYSYEQYF.

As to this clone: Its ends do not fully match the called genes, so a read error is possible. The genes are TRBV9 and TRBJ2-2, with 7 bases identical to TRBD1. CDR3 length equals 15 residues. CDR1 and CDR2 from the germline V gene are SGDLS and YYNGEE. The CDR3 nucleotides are TGTGCCAGCAGCAATAACAGGGGCCCCACCGGGGAACTGTTTTTT. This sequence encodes CASSNNRGPTGELFF.

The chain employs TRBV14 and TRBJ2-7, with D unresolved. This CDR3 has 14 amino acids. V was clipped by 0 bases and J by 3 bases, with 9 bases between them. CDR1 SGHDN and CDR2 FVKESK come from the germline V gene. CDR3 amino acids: CASSQDGGFYEQYF. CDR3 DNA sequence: TGTGCCAGCAGCCAAGATGGCGGTTTCTACGAGCAGTACTTC.

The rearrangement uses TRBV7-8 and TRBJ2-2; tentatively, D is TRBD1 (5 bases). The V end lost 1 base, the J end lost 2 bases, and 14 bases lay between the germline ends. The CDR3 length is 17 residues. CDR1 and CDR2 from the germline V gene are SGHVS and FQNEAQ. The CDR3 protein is CASSLGGWGINTGELFF. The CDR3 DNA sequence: TGTGCCAGCAGCTTAGGAGGTTGGGGCATAAACACCGGGGAGCTGTTTTTT.

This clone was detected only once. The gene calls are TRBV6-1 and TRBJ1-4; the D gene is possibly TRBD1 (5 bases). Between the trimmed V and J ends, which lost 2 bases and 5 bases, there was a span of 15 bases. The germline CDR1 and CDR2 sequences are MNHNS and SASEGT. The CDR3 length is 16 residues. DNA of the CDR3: TGTGCCAGCAGTGAATTCTTTGAGACAGAGAATGAAAAACTGTTTTTT. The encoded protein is CASSEFFETENEKLFF.

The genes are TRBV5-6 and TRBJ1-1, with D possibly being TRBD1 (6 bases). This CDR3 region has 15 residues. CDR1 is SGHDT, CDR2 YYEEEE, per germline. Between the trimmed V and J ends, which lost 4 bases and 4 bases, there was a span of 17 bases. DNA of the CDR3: TGTGCCAGCAGCCGAGCGGGGGGCAGGGGCACTGAAGCTTTCTTT. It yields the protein CASSRAGGRGTEAFF.

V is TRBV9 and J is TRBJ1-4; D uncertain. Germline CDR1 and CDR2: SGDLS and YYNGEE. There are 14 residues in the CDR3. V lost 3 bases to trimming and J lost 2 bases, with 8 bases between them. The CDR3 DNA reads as TGTGCCAGCAGCGACGGGGAGACTAATGAAAAACTGTTTTTT. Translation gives CASSDGETNEKLFF.

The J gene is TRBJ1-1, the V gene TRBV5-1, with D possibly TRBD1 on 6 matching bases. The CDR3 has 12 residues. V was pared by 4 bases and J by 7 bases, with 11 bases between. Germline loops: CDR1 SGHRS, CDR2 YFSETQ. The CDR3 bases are TGCGCCAGCAGCCCGACAGGAGATGAAGCTTTCTTT. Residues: CASSPTGDEAFF.

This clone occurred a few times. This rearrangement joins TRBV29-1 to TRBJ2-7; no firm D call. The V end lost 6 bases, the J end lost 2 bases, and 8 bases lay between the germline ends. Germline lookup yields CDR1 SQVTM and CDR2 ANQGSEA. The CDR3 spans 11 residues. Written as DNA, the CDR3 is TGCAGCGTGATCCAGACCTACGAGCAGTACTTC. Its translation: CSVIQTYEQYF.

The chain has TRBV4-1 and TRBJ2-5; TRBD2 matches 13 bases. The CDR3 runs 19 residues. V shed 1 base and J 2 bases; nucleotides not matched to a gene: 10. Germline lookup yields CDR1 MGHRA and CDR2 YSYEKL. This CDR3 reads CASSQGRLAGGGGQETQYF. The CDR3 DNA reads TGCGCCAGCAGCCAAGGGAGACTAGCGGGGGGCGGGGGGCAAGAGACCCAGTACTTC.

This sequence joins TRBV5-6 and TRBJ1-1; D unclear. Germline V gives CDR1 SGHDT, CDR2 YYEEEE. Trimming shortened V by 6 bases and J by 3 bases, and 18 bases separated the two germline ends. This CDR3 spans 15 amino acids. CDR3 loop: CASTGEWTGYTEAFF. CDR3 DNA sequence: TGTGCCAGCACCGGAGAATGGACGGGGTACACTGAAGCTTTCTTT.

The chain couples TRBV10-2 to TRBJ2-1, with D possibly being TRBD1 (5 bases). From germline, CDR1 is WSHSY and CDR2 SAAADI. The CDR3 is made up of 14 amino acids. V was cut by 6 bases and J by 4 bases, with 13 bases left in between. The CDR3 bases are TGCGCCAGCAGCTCCCCGGACATATACAATGAGCAGTTCTTC. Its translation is CASSSPDIYNEQFF.

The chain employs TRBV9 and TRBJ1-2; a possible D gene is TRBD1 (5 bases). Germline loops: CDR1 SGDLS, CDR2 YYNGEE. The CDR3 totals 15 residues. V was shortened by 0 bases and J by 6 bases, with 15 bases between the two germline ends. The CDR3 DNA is TGTGCCAGCAGCGTAGAGGTTGTTGGGGGGGATGGCTACACCTTC. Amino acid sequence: CASSVEVVGGDGYTF.

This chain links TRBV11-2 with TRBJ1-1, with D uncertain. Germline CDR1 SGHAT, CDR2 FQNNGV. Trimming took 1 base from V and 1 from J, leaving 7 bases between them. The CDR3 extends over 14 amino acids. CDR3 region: CASSLAPGNTEAFF. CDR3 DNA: TGTGCCAGCAGCTTAGCGCCAGGGAACACTGAAGCTTTCTTT.

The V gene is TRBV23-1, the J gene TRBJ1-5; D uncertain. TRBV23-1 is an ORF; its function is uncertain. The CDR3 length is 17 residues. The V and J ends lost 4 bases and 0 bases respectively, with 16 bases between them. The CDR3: CASSRGRPAGSNQPQHF. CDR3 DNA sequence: TGCGCCAGCAGTCGAGGCAGGCCGGCGGGTAGCAATCAGCCCCAGCATTTT.

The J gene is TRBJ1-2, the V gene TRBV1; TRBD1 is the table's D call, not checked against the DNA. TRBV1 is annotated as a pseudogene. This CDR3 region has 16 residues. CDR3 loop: CTSSYQGLCKTYGYTF. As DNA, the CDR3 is TGCACCAGCAGTTATCAGGGTTTGTGCAAGACCTATGGCTACACCTTC.

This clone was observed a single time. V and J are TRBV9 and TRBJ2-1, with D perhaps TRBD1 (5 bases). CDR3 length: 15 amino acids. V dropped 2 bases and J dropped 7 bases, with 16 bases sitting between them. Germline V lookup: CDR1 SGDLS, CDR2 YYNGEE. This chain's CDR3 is CASSVTGAPGNEQFF. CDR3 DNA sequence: TGTGCCAGCAGCGTCACAGGAGCCCCCGGGAATGAGCAGTTCTTC.

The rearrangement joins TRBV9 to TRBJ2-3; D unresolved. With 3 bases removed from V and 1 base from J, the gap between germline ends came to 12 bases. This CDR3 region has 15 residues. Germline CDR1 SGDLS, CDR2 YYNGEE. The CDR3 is CASSALLVGTDTQYF. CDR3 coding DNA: TGTGCCAGCAGCGCGCTTCTAGTGGGCACAGATACGCAGTATTTT.

CDR3 coding DNA: TGCGCCAGCAGCCCGGTGGGAGGGAGCTCCTACAATGAGCAGTTCTTC. It specifies CASSPVGGSSYNEQFF. The chain recombines TRBV4-1 with TRBJ2-1, with 7 bases identical to TRBD2. The CDR3 runs 16 residues. The germline gives CDR1 MGHRA, CDR2 YSYEKL. V was clipped by 4 bases and J by 0 bases; unmatched bases: 6.